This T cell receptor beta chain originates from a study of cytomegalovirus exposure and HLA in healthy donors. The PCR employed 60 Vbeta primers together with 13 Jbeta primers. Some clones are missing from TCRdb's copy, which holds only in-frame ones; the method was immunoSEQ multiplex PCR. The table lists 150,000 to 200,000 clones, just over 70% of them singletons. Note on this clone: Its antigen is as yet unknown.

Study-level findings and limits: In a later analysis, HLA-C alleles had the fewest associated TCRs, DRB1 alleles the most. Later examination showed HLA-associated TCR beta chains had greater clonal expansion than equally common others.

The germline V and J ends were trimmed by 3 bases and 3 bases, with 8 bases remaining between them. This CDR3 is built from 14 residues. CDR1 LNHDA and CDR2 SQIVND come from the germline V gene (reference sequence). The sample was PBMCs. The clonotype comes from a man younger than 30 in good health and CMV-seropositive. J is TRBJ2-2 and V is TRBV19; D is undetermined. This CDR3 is CASSISQYTGELFF. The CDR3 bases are TGTGCCAGTAGTATCAGTCAGTACACCGGGGAGCTGTTTTTT.